What follows are 14 T cell receptor beta chains derived from one specimen sequenced in a study of cytomegalovirus exposure and HLA in healthy donors. 60 Vbeta and 13 Jbeta primers were used in PCR. Method: immunoSEQ multiplex PCR; TCRdb's copy keeps in-frame clones and lacks some. The top ten clones hold 1.8% of a sample with 150,000 to 200,000 clones, around 75% of them seen once. Sample: PBMCs. These receptors were obtained from a young woman in good health and CMV-seronegative.

This clone is a singleton in its sample. The chain couples TRBV6-5 to TRBJ2-3, with TRBD2 identical over 7 bases. The CDR3 covers 16 residues. The junction had 11 bases not matched to a gene; V was cut back by 2 bases and J by 6 bases. The V gene's germline CDR1 is MNHEY and CDR2 SVGAGI. In DNA form, the CDR3 reads TGTGCCAGCAGTTACCGGGGACTACGAGGTACGGATACGCAGTATTTT. Residues: CASSYRGLRGTDTQYF.

This clone showed up just once. The chain's CDR3 is CASSISDSYYEQYF. CDR3 nucleotides: TGCGCCAGCAGTATCTCGGACAGTTACTACGAGCAGTACTTC. V is TRBV4-1 and J is TRBJ2-7; D perhaps matches TRBD1 (6 bases). Looked up from germline, CDR1 is MGHRA and CDR2 is YSYEKL. Trimming took off 6 bases at V and 3 bases at J, with 15 bases between the two ends. CDR3 size: 14 residues.

This sequence joins TRBV11-2 and TRBJ2-1; TRBD1 might be the D (6 bases). The length of the CDR3 is 16 residues. Per the germline V gene, CDR1 is SGHAT and CDR2 is FQNNGV. Trimming left V 3 bases short and J 10 bases short, with 22 bases between. CDR3 nucleotide sequence: TGTGCCAGCAGCTTTCAGGGGTTTTTTCGGTACGGAGAGCAGTTCTTC. Amino acids: CASSFQGFFRYGEQFF. Full variable domain (outside the CDR3, taken from reference TRBV11-2 and TRBJ2-1): EAGVAQSPRYKIIEKRQSVAFWCNPISGHATLYWYQQILGQGPKLLIQFQNNGVVDDSQLPKDRFSAERLKGVDSTLKIQPAKLEDSAVYLCASSFQGFFRYGEQFFGPGTRLTVL.

This clone was observed once. This chain links TRBV4-2 with TRBJ2-2; 11 bases map to TRBD1. The junction had 6 bases not matched to a gene; V was cut back by 4 bases and J by 5 bases. The CDR3 has 16 amino acids. Germline loops: CDR1 LGHNA, CDR2 YNFKEQ. The CDR3 DNA reads as TGTGCCAGCAGCCCCTGGACAGGGGGCAGGACCGGGGAGCTGTTTTTT. Protein product: CASSPWTGGRTGELFF.

The chain recombines TRBV5-1 with TRBJ2-7, with D perhaps TRBD1 (5 bases). The germline V gene encodes CDR1 SGHRS and CDR2 YFSETQ. V gave up 0 bases and J gave up 0 bases, with 10 bases separating them. The CDR3 consists of 15 residues. DNA of the CDR3: TGCGCCAGCAGCTTGGGGGCAGGGCACTCCTACGAGCAGTACTTC. Translated: CASSLGAGHSYEQYF. The full variable domain, with the rest looked up from reference TRBV5-1 and TRBJ2-7, is KAGVTQTPRYLIKTRGQQVTLSCSPISGHRSVSWYQQTPGQGLQFLFEYFSETQRNKGNFPGRFSGRQFSNSRSEMNVSTLELGDSALYLCASSLGAGHSYEQYFGPGTRLTVT.

This chain connects TRBV7-8 to TRBJ2-5, with 11 bases lining up with TRBD2. The germline CDR1 and CDR2 sequences are SGHVS and FQNEAQ. V shed 1 base, J shed 1 base, and the junction held 5 bases outside the gene matches. CDR3 length: 17 amino acids. This CDR3 reads CASSLGVAGGPQETQYF. CDR3 coding DNA: TGTGCCAGCAGCTTAGGGGTAGCGGGGGGGCCCCAAGAGACCCAGTACTTC.

This clone appeared a single time. The chain carries TRBV4-3 and TRBJ1-4; the D is unclear. The ends were cut back, 4 bases at V and 7 bases at J, with 13 bases in the middle. This CDR3 spans 14 amino acids. Germline loops: CDR1 LGHNA, CDR2 YSLEER. The CDR3 reads CASSRAGTFEKLFF. CDR3 bases: TGCGCCAGCAGCCGGGCAGGCACTTTTGAAAAACTGTTTTTT.

This clone appeared a few times. V and J are TRBV5-6 and TRBJ1-6; perhaps TRBD1 as D (5 bases). V lost 0 bases and J lost 7, with 11 bases in between. Germline V gene data show CDR1 as SGHDT and CDR2 as YYEEEE. The CDR3 has 15 amino acids. The CDR3 reads CASSLEGRLNSPLHF. CDR3 nucleotide sequence: TGTGCCAGCAGCTTGGAGGGGCGGTTGAATTCACCCCTCCACTTT.

This chain links TRBV7-9 with TRBJ2-7; 7 bases are a match to TRBD2. The CDR3 runs 15 residues. Trimming removed 3 bases from V and 6 bases from J; junction bases left unmatched: 11. CDR1 and CDR2 (germline): SEHNR, FQNEAQ (reference sequence). The chain's CDR3 is CASSLVTHGGGEQYF. Here the CDR3 DNA reads TGTGCCAGCAGCTTGGTGACGCACGGCGGGGGCGAGCAGTACTTC. Drawing the rest from reference TRBV7-9 and TRBJ2-7, the complete variable domain is DTGVSQNPRHKITKRGQNVTFRCDPISEHNRLYWYRQTLGQGPEFLTYFQNEAQLEKSRLLSDRFSAERPKGSFSTLEIQRTEQGDSAMYLCASSLVTHGGGEQYFGPGTRLTVT.

V gene TRBV4-1 combines with J gene TRBJ1-6; D possibly corresponds to TRBD1 (6 bases). Between the trimmed V and J ends, which lost 4 bases and 0 bases, there was a span of 19 bases. This CDR3 spans 19 amino acids. CDR1 and CDR2 (germline): MGHRA, YSYEKL. This CDR3 is CASSPPPDSLSSYNSPLHF. The CDR3 coding sequence is TGCGCCAGCAGCCCCCCCCCGGACAGTTTGAGCTCCTATAATTCACCCCTCCACTTT.

This clone has just a few counts. The V call is TRBV19, the J call TRBJ2-7; D possibly corresponds to TRBD1 (5 bases). This CDR3 is built from 14 residues. V was shortened by 4 bases and J by 6 bases, with 16 bases between the two germline ends. Germline V gene lookup returns CDR1 LNHDA and CDR2 SQIVND (reference sequence). CDR3 sequence (DNA): TGTGCCAGTAGTAAAAACCCAGGTCAGGGCGAGCAGTACTTC. Translated: CASSKNPGQGEQYF.

This sequence joins TRBV5-4 and TRBJ2-7; 10 bases are a match to TRBD2. In germline, CDR1 is SGHNT, CDR2 YYREEE (reference sequence). V gave up 0 bases and J gave up 4 bases; unmatched junction bases: 4. There are 15 residues in the CDR3. The CDR3 protein is CASSLGLAGDYEQYF. CDR3 DNA: TGTGCCAGCAGCTTGGGGCTAGCGGGAGATTACGAGCAGTACTTC. Full variable domain (outside the CDR3, taken from reference TRBV5-4 and TRBJ2-7): ETGVTQSPTHLIKTRGQQVTLRCSSQSGHNTVSWYQQALGQGPQFIFQYYREEENGRGNFPPRFSGLQFPNYSSELNVNALELDDSALYLCASSLGLAGDYEQYFGPGTRLTVT.

The chain links TRBV4-2 to TRBJ1-6; possible D gene TRBD1, 6 bases. The CDR3 is 14 residues long. The germline V gene encodes CDR1 LGHNA and CDR2 YNFKEQ. Between the trimmed V and J ends, which lost 3 bases and 12 bases, there was a span of 15 bases. CDR3 DNA sequence: TGTGCCAGCAGCCAGGAACGGACAGTTGAACCCCTCCACTTT. Its translation: CASSQERTVEPLHF.

This chain connects TRBV6-1 to TRBJ1-2; 8 positions agree with TRBD1. Germline V gene lookup returns CDR1 MNHNS and CDR2 SASEGT. CDR3 length equals 14 residues. The V segment lost 6 bases and the J segment 6 bases; nucleotides outside the gene matches: 9. CDR3 sequence (DNA): TGTGCCAGCAGCCAAGGAAGGACAGGGAATGGCTACACCTTC. Protein product: CASSQGRTGNGYTF.